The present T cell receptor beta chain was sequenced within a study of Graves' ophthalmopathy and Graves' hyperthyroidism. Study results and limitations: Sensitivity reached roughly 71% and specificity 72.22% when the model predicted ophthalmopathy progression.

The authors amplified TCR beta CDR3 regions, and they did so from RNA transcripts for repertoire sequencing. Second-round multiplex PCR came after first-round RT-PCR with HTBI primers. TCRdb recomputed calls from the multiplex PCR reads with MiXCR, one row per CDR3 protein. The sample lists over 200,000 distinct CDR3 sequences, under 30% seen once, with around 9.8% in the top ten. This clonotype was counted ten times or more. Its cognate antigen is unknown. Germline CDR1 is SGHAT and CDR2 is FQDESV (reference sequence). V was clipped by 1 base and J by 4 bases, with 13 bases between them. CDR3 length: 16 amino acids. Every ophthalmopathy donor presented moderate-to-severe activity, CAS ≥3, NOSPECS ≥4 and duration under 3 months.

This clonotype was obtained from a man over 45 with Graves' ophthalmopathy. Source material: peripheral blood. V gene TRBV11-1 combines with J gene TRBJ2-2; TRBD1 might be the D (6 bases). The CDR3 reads CASSLVRGHLTGELFF. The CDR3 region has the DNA TGTGCCAGCAGCTTAGTTCGGGGACACCTCACCGGGGAGCTGTTTTTT. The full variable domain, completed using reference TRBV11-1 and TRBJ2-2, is EAEVAQSPRYKITEKSQAVAFWCDPISGHATLYWYRQILGQGPELLVQFQDESVVDDSQLPKDRFSAERLKGVDSTLKIQPAELGDSAMYLCASSLVRGHLTGELFFGEGSRLTVL.